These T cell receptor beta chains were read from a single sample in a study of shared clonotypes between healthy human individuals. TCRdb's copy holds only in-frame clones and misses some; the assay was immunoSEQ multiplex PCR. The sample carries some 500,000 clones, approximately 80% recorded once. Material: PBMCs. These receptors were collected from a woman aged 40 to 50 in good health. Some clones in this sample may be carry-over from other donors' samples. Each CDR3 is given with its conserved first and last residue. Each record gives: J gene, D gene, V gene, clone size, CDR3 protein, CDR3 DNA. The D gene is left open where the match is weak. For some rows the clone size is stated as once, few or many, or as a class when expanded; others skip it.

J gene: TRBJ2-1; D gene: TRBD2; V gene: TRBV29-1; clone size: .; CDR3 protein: CSVAGASGTYNEQFF; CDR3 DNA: TGCAGCGTTGCAGGAGCTAGCGGGACCTACAATGAGCAGTTCTTC
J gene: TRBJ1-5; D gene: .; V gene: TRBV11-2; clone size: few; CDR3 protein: CASSTGPSQPQHF; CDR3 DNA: TGTGCCAGCAGCACAGGACCTTCTCAGCCCCAGCATTTT
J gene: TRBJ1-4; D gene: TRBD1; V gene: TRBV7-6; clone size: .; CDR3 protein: CASSLGDSTRSGKLFF; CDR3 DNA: TGTGCCAGCAGCTTAGGGGACAGCACCAGGTCGGGAAAACTGTTTTTT
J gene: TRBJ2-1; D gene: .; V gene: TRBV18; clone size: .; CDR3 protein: CASSRGGGVYNEQFF; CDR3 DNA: TGTGCCAGCTCACGAGGCGGAGGGGTGTACAATGAGCAGTTCTTC
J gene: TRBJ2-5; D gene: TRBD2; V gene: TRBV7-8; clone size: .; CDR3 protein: CAVRTSEETQYF; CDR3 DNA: TGTGCCGTTAGGACTAGCGAAGAGACCCAGTACTTC
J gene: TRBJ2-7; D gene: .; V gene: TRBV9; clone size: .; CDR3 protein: CASSVSARDYEQYF; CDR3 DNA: TGTGCCAGCAGCGTAAGCGCGCGGGACTACGAGCAGTACTTC
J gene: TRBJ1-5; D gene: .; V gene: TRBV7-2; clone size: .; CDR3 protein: CASSLERGYNQPQHF; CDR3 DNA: TGTGCCAGCAGCTTAGAACGGGGGTACAATCAGCCCCAGCATTTT
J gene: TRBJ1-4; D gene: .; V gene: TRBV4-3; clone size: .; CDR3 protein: CASSLEQAEKLFF; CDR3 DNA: TGCGCCAGCAGCCTGGAACAGGCCGAAAAACTGTTTTTT
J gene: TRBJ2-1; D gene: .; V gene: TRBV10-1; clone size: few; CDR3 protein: CASSNTGTPLSGSQFF; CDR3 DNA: TGCGCCAGCAGCAACACCGGGACGCCACTGAGTGGGTCGCAGTTCTTC
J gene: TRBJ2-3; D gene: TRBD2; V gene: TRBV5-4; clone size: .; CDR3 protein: CASSLGGKGAREGSYF; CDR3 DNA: TGTGCCAGCAGCTTAGGCGGTAAGGGTGCGCGGGAGGGCTCTTATTTT
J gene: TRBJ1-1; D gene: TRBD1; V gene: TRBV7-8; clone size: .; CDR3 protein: CASSRGTGITNTEAFF; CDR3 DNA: TGTGCCAGCAGCCGAGGGACAGGGATTACGAACACTGAAGCTTTCTTT